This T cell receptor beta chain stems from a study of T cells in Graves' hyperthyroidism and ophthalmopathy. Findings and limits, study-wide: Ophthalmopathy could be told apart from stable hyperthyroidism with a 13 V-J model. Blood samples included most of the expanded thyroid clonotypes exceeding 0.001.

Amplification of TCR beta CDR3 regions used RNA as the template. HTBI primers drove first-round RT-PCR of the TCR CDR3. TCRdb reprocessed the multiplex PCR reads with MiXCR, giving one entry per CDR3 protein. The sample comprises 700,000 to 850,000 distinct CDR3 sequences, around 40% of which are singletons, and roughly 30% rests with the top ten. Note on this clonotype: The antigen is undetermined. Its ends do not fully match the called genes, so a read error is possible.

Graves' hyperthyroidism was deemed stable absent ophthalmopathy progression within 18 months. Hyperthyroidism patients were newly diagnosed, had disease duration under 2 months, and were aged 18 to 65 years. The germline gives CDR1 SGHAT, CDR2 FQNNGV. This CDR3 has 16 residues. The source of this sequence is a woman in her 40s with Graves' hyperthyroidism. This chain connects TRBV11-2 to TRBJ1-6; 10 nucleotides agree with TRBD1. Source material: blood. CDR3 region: CASSEEPGQGISTLHF. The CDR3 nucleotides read TGTGCCAGCAGTGAGGAGCCGGGACAGGGGATTTCAACCCTCCACTTT.